This TCR beta chain originates from a study of technical replicates of blood from several donors. The assay was immunoSEQ multiplex PCR, and TCRdb's table has in-frame clones only and misses some. This table holds about 57,000 clones, around 93% found once. This clonotype originated in a human donor in good health. Some clones in this sample may be carry-over from other donors' samples. The specimen sequenced was PBMCs.

The CDR3 sequence is CASSSRGEELGYGYTF. CDR3 nucleotides: TGTGCCAGCAGCTCGCGAGGAGAGGAACTTGGCTATGGCTACACCTTC. The chain carries TRBV5-4 and TRBJ1-2; D gene unclear. The CDR3 runs 16 residues. Deletions cut 3 bases from V and 4 bases from J, with 19 bases between. CDR1 SGHNT and CDR2 YYREEE come from the germline V gene (reference sequence).